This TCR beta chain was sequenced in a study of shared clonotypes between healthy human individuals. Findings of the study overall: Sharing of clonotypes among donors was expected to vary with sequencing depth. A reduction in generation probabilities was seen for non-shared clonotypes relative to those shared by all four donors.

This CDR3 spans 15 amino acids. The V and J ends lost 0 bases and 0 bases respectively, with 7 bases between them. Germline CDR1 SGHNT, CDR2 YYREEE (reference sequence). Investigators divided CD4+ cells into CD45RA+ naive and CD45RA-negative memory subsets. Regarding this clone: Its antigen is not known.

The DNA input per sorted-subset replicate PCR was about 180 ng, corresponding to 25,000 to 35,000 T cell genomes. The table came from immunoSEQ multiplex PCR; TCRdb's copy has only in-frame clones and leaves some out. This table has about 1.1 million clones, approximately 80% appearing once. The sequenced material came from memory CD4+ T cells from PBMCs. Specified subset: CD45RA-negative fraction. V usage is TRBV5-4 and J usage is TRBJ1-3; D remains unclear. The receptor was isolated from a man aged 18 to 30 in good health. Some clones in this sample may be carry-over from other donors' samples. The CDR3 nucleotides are TGTGCCAGCAGCTTGGGACTGGGCTCTGGAAACACCATATATTTT. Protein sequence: CASSLGLGSGNTIYF.